These T cell receptor beta chains were read from a single sample in a study of cytomegalovirus exposure and HLA in healthy donors. The table came from immunoSEQ multiplex PCR; TCRdb's copy has only in-frame clones and leaves some out. The sample holds around 90,000 clones, 64% seen once. Input material: PBMCs. These receptors came from a human donor in good health. The CDR3 runs from the conserved cysteine through the conserved F or W. A D gene is named only where the DNA matches it firmly. Size values are once, few and many counts, or a class for expanded clones, and some rows have none.

V gene: TRBV4-3; D gene: .; J gene: TRBJ2-7; clone size: .; CDR3 DNA: TGCGCCAGCAGCCAAGAATCGGGGTACGAGCAGTACTTC; CDR3 protein: CASSQESGYEQYF
V gene: TRBV5-8; D gene: TRBD1; J gene: TRBJ1-1; clone size: .; CDR3 DNA: TGTGCCAGCAGCTTTTTGGTAGGGGGCCGAGCTTTCTTT; CDR3 protein: CASSFLVGGRAFF
V gene: TRBV27; D gene: TRBD1; J gene: TRBJ1-5; clone size: .; CDR3 DNA: TGTGCCAGCAGGGAAATAACAGGGGGCAATCAGCCCCAGCATTTT; CDR3 protein: CASREITGGNQPQHF
V gene: TRBV7-2; D gene: .; J gene: TRBJ2-7; clone size: .; CDR3 DNA: TGTGCCAGCAGCTTAGATTACGGAGGTTACTACGAGCAGTACTTC; CDR3 protein: CASSLDYGGYYEQYF
V gene: TRBV29-1; D gene: TRBD1; J gene: TRBJ1-2; clone size: .; CDR3 DNA: TGCAGCGTTACCACCGGACAGGGCGATGGCTACACCTTC; CDR3 protein: CSVTTGQGDGYTF
V gene: TRBV7-9; D gene: .; J gene: TRBJ2-5; clone size: .; CDR3 DNA: TGTGCCAGCAGTTACGGGACTTCCCGCGCCGTTGTCCCAGAGACCCAGTACTTC; CDR3 protein: CASSYGTSRAVVPETQYF
V gene: TRBV4-1; D gene: TRBD2; J gene: TRBJ2-3; clone size: .; CDR3 DNA: TGCGCCAGCAGCCAAGGGGGAGCGGGGGGTGGCACAGATACGCAGTATTTT; CDR3 protein: CASSQGGAGGGTDTQYF
V gene: TRBV6-1; D gene: TRBD1; J gene: TRBJ2-2; clone size: .; CDR3 DNA: TGTGCCAGCAGTGCCCGGACAGGGGCGGGCACCGGGGAGCTGTTTTTT; CDR3 protein: CASSARTGAGTGELFF
V gene: TRBV7-3; D gene: .; J gene: TRBJ2-1; clone size: .; CDR3 DNA: TGTGCCAGCAGCTTGGTCGGGGGAGAGCAGTTCTTC; CDR3 protein: CASSLVGGEQFF
V gene: TRBV5-1; D gene: .; J gene: TRBJ2-7; clone size: .; CDR3 DNA: TGCGCCAGCAGCTTGGATCCCGGGACATACGAGCAGTACTTC; CDR3 protein: CASSLDPGTYEQYF
V gene: TRBV7-6; D gene: .; J gene: TRBJ1-1; clone size: .; CDR3 DNA: TGTGCCAGCAGAGGAGGGTGGAACACTGAAGCTTTCTTT; CDR3 protein: CASRGGWNTEAFF
V gene: TRBV5-4; D gene: TRBD1; J gene: TRBJ2-2; clone size: few; CDR3 DNA: TGTGCCAGCAGCTTGGACAGGGGGAACACCGGGGAGCTGTTTTTT; CDR3 protein: CASSLDRGNTGELFF
V gene: TRBV6-5; D gene: .; J gene: TRBJ1-5; clone size: .; CDR3 DNA: TGTGCCAGCAGTAGGACTGGGTCCGTCAATCAGCCCCAGCATTTT; CDR3 protein: CASSRTGSVNQPQHF
V gene: TRBV11-3; D gene: .; J gene: TRBJ1-2; clone size: once; CDR3 DNA: TGTGCCAGCAGCTTAGCCGGGATGGAGGTCTCTGGCTACACCTTC; CDR3 protein: CASSLAGMEVSGYTF
V gene: TRBV6-1; D gene: .; J gene: TRBJ1-2; clone size: .; CDR3 DNA: TGTGCCAGCAGTGTGAGGACGGAGACGGGAGGCTACACCTTC; CDR3 protein: CASSVRTETGGYTF
V gene: TRBV18; D gene: TRBD1; J gene: TRBJ2-1; clone size: .; CDR3 DNA: TGTGCCAGCTCACCACCGGGGGGACAGGGCGATGAGCAGTTCTTC; CDR3 protein: CASSPPGGQGDEQFF